This record covers a single T cell receptor (beta chain). As yet, its antigen is unknown. The entry originates in a study of cytomegalovirus exposure and HLA in healthy donors. General observations from the study: TCR beta chains numbering some 150 were designated cytomegalovirus-associated.

13 Jbeta primers and 60 Vbeta primers were used for the PCR. The data were produced by immunoSEQ multiplex PCR, yet TCRdb's version contains in-frame clones alone and is incomplete. The sample data list some 64,000 clones. V was clipped by 3 bases and J by 4 bases; unmatched bases: 9. CDR1 is GTSNPN and CDR2 is SVGIG in the germline V gene (reference sequence). The CDR3 covers 15 residues. The TCR sequence derives from a woman younger than 45 in good health and CMV-seronegative. The sample was PBMCs. V gene TRBV30 combines with J gene TRBJ2-3; 8 bases fit TRBD1. CDR3 nucleotides: TGTGCCTGGAGCGGACAGGGCGGAGACGCAGATACGCAGTATTTT. Protein: CAWSGQGGDADTQYF.